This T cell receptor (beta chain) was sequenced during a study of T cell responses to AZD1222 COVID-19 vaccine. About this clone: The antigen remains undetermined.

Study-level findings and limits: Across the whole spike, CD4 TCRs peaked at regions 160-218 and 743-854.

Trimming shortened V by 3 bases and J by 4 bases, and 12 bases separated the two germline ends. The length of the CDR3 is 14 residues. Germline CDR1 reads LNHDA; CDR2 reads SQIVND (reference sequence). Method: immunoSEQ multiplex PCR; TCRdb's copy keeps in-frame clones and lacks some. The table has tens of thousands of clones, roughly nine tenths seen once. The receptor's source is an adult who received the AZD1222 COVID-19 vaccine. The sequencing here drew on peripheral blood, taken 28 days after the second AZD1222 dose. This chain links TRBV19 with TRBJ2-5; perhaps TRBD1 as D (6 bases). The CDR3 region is CASSMTAGVETQYF. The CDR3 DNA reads TGTGCCAGTAGTATGACAGCAGGGGTAGAGACCCAGTACTTC.